This TCR beta chain was sequenced for a study of T cell repertoires in cytomegalovirus infection. This clonotype has a handful of counts. Its antigen is unknown. TCRdb reprocessed the reads with MiXCR, giving one entry per CDR3 protein. The table lists 550,000 to 700,000 distinct CDR3 sequences, almost 40% of them singletons. The sequence was obtained from a human donor in good health (CMV status not recorded). Some clones in this sample may be carry-over from other donors' samples. The sample consisted of cultured PBMCs, taken from culture after CMV antigen stimulation.

Written as DNA, the CDR3 is TGTGCCAGTAGTATAGAAGGCGGACTAGCGGGCAGCAACACAGATACGCAGTATTTT. Encoded protein: CASSIEGGLAGSNTDTQYF. This chain joins TRBV19 and TRBJ2-3; 11 nucleotides match TRBD2. V shed 0 bases and J 2 bases; nucleotides not matched to a gene: 10. The germline V gene encodes CDR1 LNHDA and CDR2 SQIVND (reference sequence). This CDR3 has 19 amino acids.